Here is one T cell receptor beta chain with its context. The antigen remains unidentified. Profiled with immunoSEQ multiplex PCR; TCRdb holds only in-frame clones, not every one. Of 25,000 to 40,000 clones in the sample, 75% to 90% were seen once. This record comes from a study of T cells in narcolepsy. Study-wide points: Reportedly, autoreactive clonotypes were serially detected in patients' blood but not controls'. No autoreactive T cell clone sequences appeared in some memory CD4+ repertoires. Same-patient CSF and blood CD4+ T cell clonotypes included HCRT-specific and TRIB2-specific autoreactive ones.

With 5 bases removed from V and 4 bases from J, the gap between germline ends came to 24 bases. Germline V gene data show CDR1 as WSHSY and CDR2 as SAAADI. This CDR3 is 18 amino acids long. Sequencing used CD45RA- memory CD4+ T cells from PBMCs. V gene TRBV10-2 combines with J gene TRBJ1-3; maybe TRBD1 (6 bases). This clonotype originated in a human donor with narcolepsy. CDR3 protein: CASSKPQGNRTRGNTIYF. CDR3 bases: TGCGCCAGCAGTAAACCCCAGGGGAATAGGACGAGAGGAAACACCATATATTTT.